The rows below give T cell receptor beta chains drawn from one sample of a study of blood T cell repertoires in COVID-19. The protocol was immunoSEQ multiplex PCR, while the TCRdb copy is restricted to in-frame clones and leaves out a portion. The profile shows 150,000 or so clones, around 90% of them singletons. The sample comprised PBMCs or T cells enriched from blood (not recorded which). The receptors shown here come from a woman aged 40-49 years who had been exposed to COVID-19. CDR3s include the opening cysteine and the closing phenylalanine or tryptophan. The order of the fields is V gene, CDR3 protein.

V: TRBV24-1; CDR3: CATSDQRVHNEQFF
V: TRBV28; CDR3: CASISQGYEKLFF
V: TRBV24-1; CDR3: CATSDLSGQSYEQYF
V: TRBV7-9; CDR3: CASSSLPPPRHEQYF
V: TRBV5-1; CDR3: CASSFTGRATNEKLFF
V: TRBV5-1; CDR3: CASSIRVGANTEAFF
V: TRBV28; CDR3: CASKTQAPGYTF
V: TRBV19; CDR3: CASSSGGMAYNEQFF
V: TRBV7-8; CDR3: CASSLATRDGEQYF
V: TRBV28; CDR3: CASTPGGAGNDNEQFF
V: TRBV4-1; CDR3: CASSRLINRETTSGNTIYF
V: TRBV11-2; CDR3: CASSRAWGGANTEAFF
V: TRBV5-8; CDR3: CASSSGQGADTQYF
V: TRBV11-3; CDR3: CASRKRDTSTDTQYF
V: TRBV2; CDR3: CATGRGLSYEQYF
V: TRBV6-5; CDR3: CASSYSIAGEFEQYF
V: TRBV5-1; CDR3: CASSSGQGLTDTQYF
V: TRBV19; CDR3: CASSAYSGPYEQYF
V: TRBV24-1; CDR3: CATSDRGHNSGNTIYF
V: TRBV18; CDR3: CASSDSREGYEQYF
V: TRBV9; CDR3: CASSLVWTGYNEQFF
V: TRBV27; CDR3: CASSTGTGGNEQYF
V: TRBV5-1; CDR3: CASSVETGGYNIQYF
V: TRBV5-1; CDR3: CASSLKWPPGELFF
V: TRBV18; CDR3: CASSPAGNTEAFF